In its sample, the clone carrying this T cell receptor beta chain was seen a few times. Its target is not known. Trimming cost V 4 bases and J 0 bases, with 12 bases left between them. The CDR3 loop spans 15 amino acids. Healthy Caucasians provided all donations. This sample is part of a study of identical twins. Study-level findings and limits: Zero-insertion results could be subject to partial confounding by invariant MAIT and iNKT cells. Cord blood's abundant beta clonotypes had fewer insertions, unlike memory repertoires.

One entry per CDR3 protein results from TCRdb running MiXCR on the 5' RACE reads. Among about 700,000 distinct CDR3 sequences listed, about 9.4% were seen once. These data were likewise used in another study, on yellow fever vaccine responses in identical twins.

The source is a woman aged 18-29 years in good health. Sequencing was carried out using PBMCs. The V gene is TRBV12-3 or TRBV12-4, the J gene TRBJ1-2, with D possibly being TRBD1 (5 bases). DNA for the CDR3: TGTGCCAGCAGTTCTCAGGGCCTAGCTAACTATGGCTACACCTTC. Translated, it gives CASSSQGLANYGYTF.